These 8 T cell receptor beta chains came from one sample sequenced in a study of human T cells and chemical hapten exposure. Time point defined: pre-sensitization, week 0. Treatment defined: therapeutic diphenylcyclopropenone sensitization with weekly scalp DPC. Unfractionated whole blood served as the source for total RNA extraction. Each CDR3 protein is one row after TCRdb ran MiXCR on the RACE reads. The repertoire holds approximately 50,000 distinct CDR3 sequences, with 9.5% to 10% as singletons. The sample consisted of whole blood, taken in connection with sensitization to the hapten diphenylcyclopropenone (DPC). The receptor source for this set is a woman in her twenties or thirties with alopecia areata. Some clones in this sample may be carry-over from other donors' samples.

The V call is TRBV6-5, the J call TRBJ2-5; tentatively, D is TRBD2 (5 bases). Trimming stripped 0 bases from V and 5 bases from J, with 7 bases between. The CDR3 has 13 amino acids. Germline CDR1 and CDR2: MNHEY and SVGAGI. The CDR3 nucleotides are TGTGCCAGCAGTTACTCCAGGAGGGAGACCCAGTACTTC. Translating gives CASSYSRRETQYF.

This clonotype was detected ten times or more. The chain joins TRBV12-3 or TRBV12-4 to TRBJ2-1, with no clear D. The CDR3 loop spans 15 amino acids. V was shortened by 7 bases and J by 3 bases, with 16 bases between the two germline ends. The CDR3: CASTGWVSGYNEQFF. The CDR3 DNA reads as TGTGCCAGCACCGGCTGGGTTTCGGGCTACAATGAGCAGTTCTTC.

This clonotype was counted only a few times. Just one base apart from a much larger clone, this may be a read error. The V and J genes are TRBV20-1 and TRBJ2-3; D is unresolved. V shed 5 bases and J shed 5 bases, with 11 bases lying between them. Looked up from germline, CDR1 is DFQATT and CDR2 is SNEGSKA (reference sequence). This CDR3 comprises 12 residues. This CDR3 reads CSAPNWGDTQYF. Written as DNA, the CDR3 is TGCAGTGCTCCTAACTGGGGAGATACGCAGTATTTT.

CDR3 in amino acids: CASSQDDTEAFF. CDR3 DNA sequence: TGTGCCAGCAGCCAAGACGACACTGAAGCTTTCTTT. V usage is TRBV3-1 and J usage is TRBJ1-1; no clear D gene. V lost 0 bases, J lost 3 bases, and 2 bases lay in between. Looked up from germline, CDR1 is LGHDT and CDR2 is YNNKEL (reference sequence). CDR3 size: 12 residues.

This clonotype was detected only a few times. The chain couples TRBV28 to TRBJ1-1; 9 positions agree with TRBD1. The junction had 6 bases not matched to a gene; V was cut back by 2 bases and J by 5 bases. The CDR3 has 15 amino acids. The germline gives CDR1 MDHEN, CDR2 SYDVKM. The CDR3 reads CASSLPGTGRTEAFF. CDR3 sequence (DNA): TGTGCCAGCAGTTTACCCGGGACAGGGCGGACTGAAGCTTTCTTT.

At least ten counts were recorded for this clonotype. This sequence joins TRBV28 and TRBJ2-6; the D gene is possibly TRBD2 (7 bases). Trimming removed 6 bases from V and 0 bases from J, with 21 bases in between. This CDR3 is 19 amino acids long. Germline V gives CDR1 MDHEN, CDR2 SYDVKM. CDR3 protein: CASSRWGGRSSSGANVLTF. The CDR3 DNA reads as TGTGCCAGCAGCCGTTGGGGGGGCAGGTCTAGCTCTGGGGCCAACGTCCTGACTTTC.

With respect to this clonotype: A much bigger clone sits one base away, suggesting this may be a read error. The chain is built from TRBV29-1 and TRBJ1-3, with no clear D. Germline loops: CDR1 SQVTM, CDR2 ANQGSEA. V lost 3 bases and J lost 2, with 11 bases in between. The CDR3 spans 14 residues. CDR3 DNA: TGCAGCGTTGAGTTGGGGATCGCTGGAAACACCATATATTTT. Amino acids: CSVELGIAGNTIYF. Full variable domain (remainder filled in from reference TRBV29-1 and TRBJ1-3): SAVISQKPSRDICQRGTSLTIQCQVDSQVTMMFWYRQQPGQSLTLIATANQGSEATYESGFVIDKFPISRPNLTFSTLTVSNMSPEDSSIYLCSVELGIAGNTIYFGEGSWLTVV.

This clonotype has a handful of counts. The genes are TRBV27 and TRBJ1-4; 8 nucleotides match TRBD1. V lost 1 base to trimming and J lost 6 bases; unmatched junction nucleotides: 4. Germline CDR1 is MNHEY and CDR2 is SMNVEV (reference sequence). CDR3 size: 15 residues. The chain's CDR3 is CASSLYGTGYEKLFF. DNA for the CDR3: TGTGCCAGCAGTTTATATGGGACAGGCTATGAAAAACTGTTTTTT.